The 11 T cell receptor beta chains reported below all come from one sample, sequenced in a study of blood T cell repertoires in COVID-19. Produced via immunoSEQ multiplex PCR; TCRdb's table is partial and in-frame only. The sample carries 90,000 or so clones, over 70% recorded once. Material for sequencing was peripheral blood. The origin of the receptors is a man at least 80 years old with acute or convalescent COVID-19.

This clone showed up just once. This chain's CDR3 is CASSLLGGGGYGYTF. CDR3 DNA sequence: TGTGCCAGCAGTTTACTTGGGGGCGGGGGCTATGGCTACACCTTC. V usage is TRBV28 and J usage is TRBJ1-2; possibly TRBD1 for D (6 bases). Trimming took 2 bases from V and 4 from J, leaving 14 bases between them. Germline V lookup: CDR1 MDHEN, CDR2 SYDVKM. This CDR3 spans 15 amino acids.

V and J are TRBV10-2 and TRBJ2-1, with TRBD2 matching 12 bases. Trimming removed 0 bases from V and 1 base from J; junction bases left unmatched: 1. The CDR3 has 17 residues. Germline CDR1 WSHSY, CDR2 SAAADI. CDR3 DNA sequence: TGCGCCAGCAGTGAGTCCGGGACTAGCGGGTCCTACAATGAGCAGTTCTTC. Its translation is CASSESGTSGSYNEQFF.

Of note for this clone: This may come from a read error, since a much larger clone is one base off. Other DNA sequences from this sample encode an identical CDR3 as well. The chain carries TRBV12-5 and TRBJ1-5, with D unresolved. Germline CDR1 reads LGHNT; CDR2 reads FRNRAP. The CDR3 loop spans 16 amino acids. CDR3: CASGLVPPPSDQPQHF. CDR3 sequence (DNA): TGTGCTAGTGGTTTGGTACCACCCCCTAGTGATCAGCCCCAGCACTTT.

The CDR3 DNA sequence: TGTGCCACCAGCAGAGATATTTCCGCTTTCAGTGAAGCTTTCTTT. Encoded protein: CATSRDISAFSEAFF. The V gene is TRBV15, the J gene TRBJ1-1; D gene uncertain. This CDR3 spans 15 amino acids. Germline-derived CDR1 and CDR2 are LNHNV and YYDKDF (reference sequence). The V end was cut by 0 bases, the J end by 7 bases, with 15 bases between.

V and J are TRBV15 and TRBJ2-1, with 9 positions matching TRBD2. The CDR3 runs 16 residues. After removal of 1 base from V and 6 bases from J, the junction contained 7 bases not matched to a gene. Germline V gene lookup returns CDR1 LNHNV and CDR2 YYDKDF (reference sequence). The CDR3 spells CATSRVWREGSNEQFF. The CDR3 bases are TGTGCCACCAGCAGAGTTTGGCGGGAGGGTTCCAATGAGCAGTTCTTC.

The CDR3: CASSTRDRGEAFF. The DNA of the CDR3 is TGTGCCAGCAGTACCCGGGACAGGGGAGAAGCTTTCTTT. V gene TRBV2 combines with J gene TRBJ1-1; 10 bases map to TRBD1. The CDR3 length is 13 residues. Germline V gives CDR1 SNHLY, CDR2 FYNNEI. Unmatched junction bases numbered 5, after V lost 5 bases and J lost 8 bases.

This chain joins TRBV7-9 and TRBJ2-1; TRBD2 aligns across 15 bases. The CDR3 is 17 residues long. Germline V lookup: CDR1 SEHNR, CDR2 FQNEAQ (reference sequence). The trim removed 5 bases at V and 3 bases at J, leaving 5 bases unmatched. The CDR3 protein is CASSTRTSGRVYNEQFF. The CDR3 bases are TGTGCCAGCAGCACCAGGACTAGCGGGAGGGTCTACAATGAGCAGTTCTTC.

The chain couples TRBV28 to TRBJ2-6; D remains ambiguous. Germline V lookup: CDR1 MDHEN, CDR2 SYDVKM. Between the trimmed V and J ends, which lost 5 bases and 0 bases, there was a span of 8 bases. The CDR3 totals 15 residues. CDR3 protein: CASSTRNSGANVLTF. The CDR3 DNA is TGTGCCAGCAGTACCAGGAACTCTGGGGCCAACGTCCTGACTTTC. The full variable domain, its missing parts supplied by reference TRBV28 and TRBJ2-6, is DVKVTQSSRYLVKRTGEKVFLECVQDMDHENMFWYRQDPGLGLRLIYFSYDVKMKEKGDIPEGYSVSREKKERFSLILESASTNQTSMYLCASSTRNSGANVLTFGAGSRLTVL.

V is TRBV3-1 (or the pseudogene TRBV3-2) and J is TRBJ1-5; weak D call: TRBD1 (6 bases). The CDR3 is made up of 15 amino acids. Trimming removed 1 base from V and 3 bases from J, with 10 bases in between. The germline V gene has CDR1 LGHDT and CDR2 YNNKEL (reference sequence). Written as DNA, the CDR3 is TGTGCCAGCAGCCAAGGCCAGGGGAACAATCAGCCCCAGCATTTT. Residues: CASSQGQGNNQPQHF.

The rearrangement links TRBV27 to TRBJ1-1; maybe TRBD1 (5 bases). This CDR3 has 14 residues. Germline-derived CDR1 and CDR2 are MNHEY and SMNVEV (reference sequence). The V end lost 6 bases, the J end lost 4 bases, and 15 bases lay between the germline ends. CDR3 loop: CASRPSEGSTEAFF. The CDR3 nucleotides are TGTGCCAGCAGGCCTTCGGAGGGGAGCACTGAAGCTTTCTTT.

The V and J genes are TRBV19 and TRBJ2-3, with D maybe TRBD2 (6 bases). Trimming pared 7 bases from V and 0 bases from J, leaving 14 bases between. This CDR3 is 15 amino acids long. The germline V gene has CDR1 LNHDA and CDR2 SQIVND (reference sequence). The CDR3 sequence: CASTARRVSTDTQYF. DNA for the CDR3: TGTGCCAGTACCGCTCGGAGGGTTAGCACAGATACGCAGTATTTT.